The present T cell receptor beta chain was sequenced within a study of technical replicates of blood from a few donors. Clones were sequenced by immunoSEQ multiplex PCR, and TCRdb holds only the in-frame ones, with some missing. The sample consists of approximately 87,000 clones, 90% to 95% of them appearing once. CDR3 length equals 18 residues. The ends were cut back, 0 bases at V and 0 bases at J, with 16 bases in the middle. The material sequenced was T cells isolated from PBMCs. The chain joins TRBV5-3 to TRBJ1-3, with D possibly matching TRBD1 (6 bases). TRBV5-3 is noted as an ORF with a role that remains uncertain. This sequence was found in a human donor in good health. The CDR3 loop reads CARSLEGQPQSSGNTIYF. CDR3 nucleotide sequence: TGTGCCAGAAGCTTGGAAGGACAGCCCCAAAGCTCTGGAAACACCATATATTTT.